This record looks at one T cell receptor beta chain sequence and its context. What it binds is unknown. Each CDR3 protein is one row after TCRdb ran MiXCR on the 5' RACE reads. This sample has roughly 770,000 distinct CDR3 sequences, with about 20% found just once. The V gene lost 7 bases and the J gene lost 8 bases, with 11 bases spanning the gap. Germline V gene sequence: CDR1 MNHEY, CDR2 SVGAGI. The CDR3 has 11 amino acids. The data were obtained in a study of identical twins. Overall study results and limits: With monozygotic twins, out-of-frame TCR alpha sharing exceeded what models estimated.

This sample was also put to use in a study of T cells expressing NK-cell markers. In that study: HCMV serostatus: seven of eight sequenced donors positive, one negative.

The V call is TRBV6-5, the J call TRBJ1-2; D ambiguous. Sequenced material: PBMCs. The clonotype was recovered from a young woman in good health. CDR3 nucleotides: TGTGCCAGCAAATCAGGTTTCGGCTACACCTTC. It translates to CASKSGFGYTF.